This T cell receptor beta chain comes out of a study of blood T cell repertoires in COVID-19. Across the study: COVID-19 samples, acute and convalescent, were from the United States, Italy and Spain. PBMCs, B-cell-depleted T cells, or T cells were the source of the cDNA or gDNA that made up the material.

The table came from immunoSEQ multiplex PCR; TCRdb's copy has only in-frame clones and leaves some out. Of fewer than 110,000 clones in the sample, about 91% were seen once. The sample taken for sequencing was peripheral blood. This clonotype was obtained from a man in his fifties with active or convalescent COVID-19.

The CDR3 DNA is TGTGCCAGCAGCCCCGCCGGGGGAGGGATTGAAGCTTTCTTT. It is translated as CASSPAGGGIEAFF. The J gene is TRBJ1-1, the V gene TRBV7-2; a possible D gene is TRBD1 (5 bases). Trimming stripped 5 bases from V and 7 bases from J, with 17 bases between. Germline CDR1 reads SGHTA; CDR2 reads FQGNSA. CDR3 length equals 14 residues.